The 4 T cell receptor beta chains below come from one sample, sequenced in a study of T cells in Graves' hyperthyroidism and ophthalmopathy. TCR beta CDR3 regions were amplified from RNA. A set of HTBI primers served as the primers for a first-round RT-PCR of the TCR CDR3. TCRdb re-derived calls from the multiplex PCR reads in MiXCR, one entry per CDR3 protein. Here the sample spans 400,000 to 500,000 distinct CDR3 sequences, about 15% being singletons. The material sequenced was blood. The receptor source for this set is a woman aged 18-29 years with Graves' hyperthyroidism.

In this sample, this clonotype turned up many times. The gene calls are TRBV7-9 and TRBJ2-3; 8 positions match TRBD2. Germline CDR1 and CDR2: SEHNR and FQNEAQ (reference sequence). Trimming at V came to 5 bases and at J to 2 bases, leaving 6 bases not matched to a gene. This CDR3 comprises 15 residues. CDR3 nucleotide sequence: TGTGCCAGCAGCGCGCGGGAGGTGCTCACAGATACGCAGTATTTT. As protein: CASSAREVLTDTQYF.

This clonotype appeared many times. The rearrangement links TRBV3-1 to TRBJ2-1; D not certain. CDR3 length equals 16 residues. Trimming cost V 1 base and J 2 bases, with 12 bases left between them. Germline V CDR1 and CDR2: LGHDT, YNNKEL (reference sequence). The CDR3 nucleotides read TGTGCCAGCAGCCAAGTAATATCGGTAGCCTACAATGAGCAGTTCTTC. It codes for CASSQVISVAYNEQFF.

V and J are TRBV9 and TRBJ1-1, with D possibly being TRBD1 (6 bases). Trimming removed 3 bases at V and 3 bases at J, with 12 bases between. Germline lookup yields CDR1 SGDLS and CDR2 YYNGEE. The CDR3 sequence is 14 residues long. CDR3 bases: TGTGCCAGCAGCGGCCGACAGGATTACACTGAAGCTTTCTTT. Translating gives CASSGRQDYTEAFF.

This clonotype has ten or more counts. This sequence joins TRBV11-3 and TRBJ2-7, with D possibly TRBD1 on 6 matching bases. Per the germline V gene, CDR1 is SGHNT and CDR2 is YENEEA. V dropped 4 bases and J dropped 3 bases, with 10 bases sitting between them. The CDR3 loop spans 13 amino acids. Here the CDR3 reads CASSSGQFYEQYF. The CDR3 DNA sequence: TGTGCCAGCAGCTCCGGACAGTTCTACGAGCAGTACTTC.